These T cell receptor beta chains were read from a single sample in a study of blood T cell repertoires in COVID-19. The repertoire was sequenced with immunoSEQ multiplex PCR; TCRdb's copy has only in-frame clones and lacks some. The sample shows over 30,000 clones, around 75% of them seen only once. Sequencing was performed on peripheral blood. All receptors come from a man of 80 years or more with active or convalescent COVID-19. Each CDR3 is given with its conserved first and last residue. The order of the fields is J gene, V gene, CDR3 protein.

>TRBJ1-4|TRBV4-1
CASSASDGNTGNLFF
>TRBJ2-7|TRBV4-1
CASSQAGLAGSYEQYF
>TRBJ1-6|TRBV10-2
CASSGASESPLHF
>TRBJ1-1|TRBV11-3
CASSPWASGGENTEAFF
>TRBJ2-1|TRBV5-4
CASSVGTPYNEQFF
>TRBJ2-1|TRBV27
CASSSLAGRRNEQFF
>TRBJ2-1|TRBV24-1
CATSVYSGKSYNEQFF
>TRBJ1-5|TRBV28
CASRDRRGDQPQHF
>TRBJ2-5|TRBV9
CASSVGGTQETQYF
>TRBJ1-1|TRBV28
CASSPFRSGSEAFF
>TRBJ2-3|TRBV27
CASSMRRSTDTQYF
>TRBJ2-5|TRBV3-1/TRBV3-2
CASSQGVVRISQETQYF
>TRBJ2-3|TRBV19
CASGGAGGFTDTQYF
>TRBJ1-4|TRBV2
CASSDRGRSEKLFF
>TRBJ1-1|TRBV15
CATSRVAGWTEAFF
>TRBJ2-1|TRBV11-2
CASSRGSRPMFSYNEQFF
>TRBJ2-3|TRBV27
CASSLSGVGSGGFTDTQYF
>TRBJ2-7|TRBV10-3
CAISERQGSYEQYF
>TRBJ1-6|TRBV20-1
CSASSRGFSYNSPLHF
>TRBJ2-5|TRBV14
CASRLGGFETQYF
>TRBJ1-1|TRBV12-3/TRBV12-4
CASTAGQLLPAFF
>TRBJ2-2|TRBV7-9
CASRKPRTGMAGELFF
>TRBJ2-1|TRBV3-1/TRBV3-2
CASSQVLAGVGEQFF
>TRBJ2-7|TRBV2
CASSVGSGVIYEQYF
>TRBJ2-1|TRBV14
CASSQTSSYNEQFF
>TRBJ1-5|TRBV7-8
CATSTEARDQPQHF
>TRBJ2-3|TRBV7-3
CASSPAGQGKDTQYF
>TRBJ1-1|TRBV29-1
CSAWTENTEAFF
>TRBJ1-1|TRBV7-9
CASSLVRTGGARTEAFF
>TRBJ1-1|TRBV10-1
CASSVGQNTEAFF
>TRBJ2-7|TRBV11-2
CASSLDARDRGFNEQYF
>TRBJ2-3|TRBV6-5
CASSRKGAMTDTQYF
>TRBJ2-1|TRBV2
CASSPWGVGEQFF
>TRBJ2-7|TRBV3-1/TRBV3-2
CASIPNGPTSVYEQYF
>TRBJ2-7|TRBV11-2
CASSPGQALLQYF
>TRBJ2-4|TRBV9
CASSVDLAKNIQYF
>TRBJ1-5|TRBV28
CASSLRGGVPQHF
>TRBJ1-1|TRBV10-2
CASSDEPRTEAFF
>TRBJ2-1|TRBV15
CATSRDNQPLANEQFF
>TRBJ2-3|TRBV2
CASSDISGRGTQYF
>TRBJ1-6|TRBV10-3
CAIGEGNSPLHF
>TRBJ2-3|TRBV28
CASSTDSRPGTDTQYF
>TRBJ2-1|TRBV24-1
CATSEYDRTSGRNEQFF
>TRBJ2-1|TRBV5-1
CASSLTSGRPYNEQFF